Here is one TCR beta chain with its context. The data derive from a study of T cell changes during pregnancy in multiple sclerosis. Germline V lookup: CDR1 SGHAT, CDR2 FQNNGV. Germline trimming cut 4 bases from V and 4 bases from J; bases unmatched to any gene: 9. The CDR3 spans 15 residues. Profiled with immunoSEQ multiplex PCR; TCRdb holds only in-frame clones, not every one. The sample has about 130,000 clones; less than 97% are singletons. The chain is built from TRBV11-2 and TRBJ2-7; TRBD1 agrees at 8 bases. The TCR comes from a female donor with multiple sclerosis, enrolled in a pregnancy study. The sequencing used peripheral blood, collected after pregnancy. The CDR3 loop reads CASSSPGTGIYEQYF. The CDR3 DNA reads as TGTGCCAGCAGCTCACCCGGGACAGGAATTTACGAGCAGTACTTC.